These 21 T cell receptor beta chains were all obtained from the same sample, sequenced in a study of blood T cell repertoires in COVID-19. Assay: immunoSEQ multiplex PCR; the TCRdb copy retains only in-frame clones and omits some. The sample comprises more than 130,000 clones, about 84% of which are singletons, and about 7% rests with the top ten. What was sequenced was peripheral blood. These receptors were collected from a human donor in a cohort sampled during active COVID-19.

This chain joins TRBV7-2 and TRBJ1-5, with D tentatively TRBD1 (6 bases). CDR3 length: 14 residues. CDR1 SGHTA and CDR2 FQGNSA come from the germline V gene. V lost 4 bases and J 4 bases, leaving 11 bases between the germline ends. This CDR3 reads CASSWGTSNQPQHF. The CDR3 DNA sequence: TGTGCCAGCAGCTGGGGGACATCTAATCAGCCCCAGCATTTT.

The chain combines TRBV5-4 with TRBJ2-5; 12 nucleotides line up with TRBD2. Germline V lookup: CDR1 SGHNT, CDR2 YYREEE (reference sequence). This CDR3 has 16 amino acids. With V trimmed by 2 bases and J by 5 bases, 7 bases remained unmatched. CDR3 sequence (DNA): TGTGCCAGCAGCTTCTCGGCTAGCGGGGGGGCGGAGACCCAGTACTTC. Protein product: CASSFSASGGAETQYF.

The chain uses TRBV4-3 and TRBJ1-6, with 8 bases matching TRBD1. Trimming at V came to 3 bases and at J to 7 bases, leaving 5 bases not matched to a gene. Looked up from germline, CDR1 is LGHNA and CDR2 is YSLEER. This CDR3 is built from 15 residues. CDR3 nucleotides: TGCGCCAGCAGCCAGACAGGGGTGCGCAATTCACCCCTCCACTTT. Translation: CASSQTGVRNSPLHF.

This chain links TRBV30 with TRBJ2-5, with 10 bases matching TRBD2. Germline V CDR1 and CDR2: GTSNPN, SVGIG (reference sequence). V was pared by 8 bases and J by 4 bases, with 13 bases of the junction left unmatched. CDR3 length equals 15 residues. The CDR3 reads CAGALAGAFPETQYF. The DNA for the CDR3 is TGTGCCGGAGCCCTAGCGGGGGCATTTCCAGAGACCCAGTACTTC.

The rearrangement uses TRBV5-1 and TRBJ2-2, with TRBD1 matching 12 bases. The CDR3 contains 15 residues. The germline V gene has CDR1 SGHRS and CDR2 YFSETQ. V was pared by 4 bases and J by 6 bases, with 4 bases of the junction left unmatched. In nucleotides, the CDR3 is TGCGCCAGCAGCAGGGACAGGGGGCTCGCCGGGGAGCTGTTTTTT. Protein: CASSRDRGLAGELFF.

The chain couples TRBV13 to TRBJ2-4, with 11 bases aligning to TRBD2. The V segment lost 5 bases and the J segment 3 bases; nucleotides outside the gene matches: 15. Germline assignment: CDR1 PRHDT and CDR2 FYEKMQ (reference sequence). The CDR3 sequence is 19 residues long. As DNA, the CDR3 is TGTGCCAGCAGCCCCCGAGGTAGCGGGGGGGCCATTGTCAAAAACATTCAGTACTTC. It yields the protein CASSPRGSGGAIVKNIQYF. The full variable domain, with the rest looked up from reference TRBV13 and TRBJ2-4, is AAGVIQSPRHLIKEKRETATLKCYPIPRHDTVYWYQQGPGQDPQFLISFYEKMQSDKGSIPDRFSAQQFSDYHSELNMSSLELGDSALYFCASSPRGSGGAIVKNIQYFGAGTRLSVL.

The CDR3 DNA is TGTGCCACCAGTGATTTCGGACAGGGGGCAGAAAATCAGCCCCAGCATTTT. This gives the protein CATSDFGQGAENQPQHF. The chain combines TRBV24-1 with TRBJ1-5; 11 bases are a match to TRBD1. CDR1 and CDR2 (germline): KGHDR, SFDVKD. J gave up 4 bases and V 1 base, and 5 bases lay outside the gene matches. This CDR3 spans 17 amino acids.

The gene calls are TRBV7-6 and TRBJ1-3; tentative D call: TRBD1 (5 bases). The germline V gene encodes CDR1 SGHVS and CDR2 FNYEAQ. CDR3 length: 13 amino acids. V was cut by 4 bases and J by 2 bases, with 6 bases left in between. In DNA form, the CDR3 reads TGTGCCAGCAGCTCGGACACTGGAAACACCATATATTTT. Translation gives CASSSDTGNTIYF.

This rearrangement joins TRBV6-6 to TRBJ1-4, with a weak D call TRBD1 (5 bases). CDR3 size: 14 residues. Germline CDR1 and CDR2: MNHNY and SVGAGI (reference sequence). V was cut by 7 bases and J by 6 bases, with 15 bases left in between. DNA for the CDR3: TGTGCCAGCACTCAGACAGAGACATATGAAAAACTGTTTTTT. It is translated as CASTQTETYEKLFF.

This chain connects TRBV4-2 to TRBJ2-7; no clear D. Trimming took off 4 bases at V and 3 bases at J, with 10 bases between the two ends. The CDR3 sequence is 13 residues long. In germline, CDR1 is LGHNA, CDR2 YNFKEQ. The CDR3 spells CASSPRLNYEQYF. The CDR3 nucleotides are TGTGCCAGCAGCCCGAGACTGAACTACGAGCAGTACTTC.

This chain links TRBV24-1 with TRBJ2-3; possible D gene TRBD1, 6 bases. Germline lookup yields CDR1 KGHDR and CDR2 SFDVKD. The CDR3 consists of 16 residues. Trimming took off 5 bases at V and 0 bases at J, with 14 bases between the two ends. In DNA, the CDR3 is TGTGCCACCAGTGTCTTCAGGGGAGAGAGCACAGATACGCAGTATTTT. Its protein product is CATSVFRGESTDTQYF.

The chain uses TRBV3-1 (or the pseudogene TRBV3-2) and TRBJ2-5; 12 bases agree with TRBD2. Unmatched junction bases numbered 5, after V lost 4 bases and J lost 2 bases. Germline loops: CDR1 LGHDT, CDR2 YNNKEL (reference sequence). The CDR3 runs to 16 residues. The CDR3, as DNA: TGTGCCAGCAGCCCAAGACTAGCGGGGGCTCAAGAGACCCAGTACTTC. As protein: CASSPRLAGAQETQYF.

V and J are TRBV7-2 and TRBJ2-5, with a possible D match to TRBD1 (6 bases). The V end was cut by 3 bases, the J end by 5 bases, with 13 bases between. The germline CDR1 and CDR2 sequences are SGHTA and FQGNSA. This CDR3 is 14 amino acids long. CDR3 in amino acids: CASSLMWGRETQYF. The CDR3 DNA sequence: TGTGCCAGCAGCTTGATGTGGGGGCGGGAGACCCAGTACTTC.

In this sample, this clone turned up a few times. V gene TRBV15 combines with J gene TRBJ2-2; 9 bases are a match to TRBD1. The germline V gene encodes CDR1 LNHNV and CDR2 YYDKDF (reference sequence). CDR3 length equals 17 residues. The V gene end was trimmed by 0 bases and the J gene end by 5 bases; junction bases not matched to a gene: 7. In DNA, the CDR3 is TGTGCCACCAGCAGAGATCTAGGGGACAGGGAGACCGGGGAGCTGTTTTTT. It translates to CATSRDLGDRETGELFF.

This chain connects TRBV5-8 to TRBJ2-7; perhaps TRBD2 as D (5 bases). The V gene lost 5 bases and the J gene lost 3 bases, with 15 bases spanning the gap. The CDR3 totals 14 residues. Germline V gives CDR1 SGHTS, CDR2 YDEGEE. CDR3 sequence (DNA): TGTGCCAGCAGGACGGGCTGGACTGTCTACGAGCAGTACTTC. This translates into CASRTGWTVYEQYF. Based on the CDR3 plus reference TRBV5-8 and TRBJ2-7, the full variable domain is EAGVTQSPTHLIKTRGQQATLRCSPISGHTSVYWYQQALGLGLQFLLWYDEGEERNRGNFPPRFSGRQFPNYSSELNVNALELEDSALYLCASRTGWTVYEQYFGPGTRLTVT.

The chain couples TRBV7-3 to TRBJ2-2, with a weak D call TRBD2 (7 bases). The germline V gene has CDR1 SGHTA and CDR2 FQGTGA. The CDR3 loop spans 16 amino acids. Trimming pared 5 bases from V and 4 bases from J, leaving 17 bases between. CDR3 DNA sequence: TGTGCCAGCAGCCAATTGGAGGCGGGGGCCACCGGGGAGCTGTTTTTT. This codes for CASSQLEAGATGELFF.

This chain connects TRBV10-3 to TRBJ1-4; D remains unclear. Looked up from germline, CDR1 is ENHRY and CDR2 is SYGVKD. The CDR3 is 12 residues long. Trimming stripped 4 bases from V and 7 bases from J, with 7 bases between. The DNA of the CDR3 is TGTGCCATCAGTGCGCTCGGTGAAAAACTGTTTTTT. Translating gives CAISALGEKLFF.

The V call is TRBV7-9, the J call TRBJ1-2; 10 bases fit TRBD1. The J segment lost 4 bases and the V segment lost 3 bases, leaving 8 bases of the junction unmatched. The CDR3 totals 16 residues. The germline V gene encodes CDR1 SEHNR and CDR2 FQNEAQ (reference sequence). DNA of the CDR3: TGTGCCAGCAGCTTGTACCGGGACAGGGGACCCTATGGCTACACCTTC. Translating it yields CASSLYRDRGPYGYTF.

The chain links TRBV7-9 to TRBJ2-2; TRBD1 is a possible D gene (5 bases). CDR3 length equals 14 residues. V gave up 3 bases and J gave up 8 bases, with 13 bases separating them. Germline V CDR1 and CDR2: SEHNR, FQNEAQ (reference sequence). For the CDR3, the DNA is TGTGCCAGCAGCTTTGCAGGGTATGGTGGGGAGCTGTTTTTT. It translates to CASSFAGYGGELFF.

The chain combines TRBV19 with TRBJ1-1; possible D gene TRBD1, 5 bases. CDR3 length equals 14 residues. Per germline, CDR1 LNHDA and CDR2 SQIVND (reference sequence). The germline V and J ends were trimmed by 3 bases and 3 bases, with 11 bases remaining between them. The CDR3 here is CASSISRVDTEAFF. Here the CDR3 DNA reads TGTGCCAGTAGTATCAGCAGGGTAGACACTGAAGCTTTCTTT.

The V gene is TRBV4-2, the J gene TRBJ1-5; the D is unclear. CDR3 length: 15 residues. V lost 0 bases to trimming and J lost 6 bases, with 12 bases between them. The germline V gene has CDR1 LGHNA and CDR2 YNFKEQ. CDR3 sequence (DNA): TGTGCCAGCAGCCAAGATCAAACGGGAATTCAGCCCCAGCATTTT. Protein sequence: CASSQDQTGIQPQHF.